This T cell receptor (beta chain) was documented in a study of blood T cell repertoires in COVID-19. On the study more broadly: Acute and convalescent COVID-19 samples came from the United States, Italy and Spain. T cells, B-cell-depleted T cells, or PBMCs supplied cDNA or gDNA.

Profiling relied on immunoSEQ multiplex PCR, and the TCRdb table lists in-frame clones only, not all of them. In the table there are about 33,000 clones, approximately 80% of which are singletons. V lost 6 bases and J lost 2; bases outside the gene matches: 8. Germline-derived CDR1 and CDR2 are LNHDA and SQIVND (reference sequence). The CDR3 is made up of 16 amino acids. The TCR sequence derives from a man aged 65 to 79 with acute or convalescent COVID-19. This rearrangement joins TRBV19 to TRBJ2-1; 9 bases align to TRBD1. Sequencing was carried out using peripheral blood. The CDR3, as DNA: TGTGCCAGTAGGCTGCTACAGGGGGCCACCTACAATGAGCAGTTCTTC. Translation: CASRLLQGATYNEQFF.